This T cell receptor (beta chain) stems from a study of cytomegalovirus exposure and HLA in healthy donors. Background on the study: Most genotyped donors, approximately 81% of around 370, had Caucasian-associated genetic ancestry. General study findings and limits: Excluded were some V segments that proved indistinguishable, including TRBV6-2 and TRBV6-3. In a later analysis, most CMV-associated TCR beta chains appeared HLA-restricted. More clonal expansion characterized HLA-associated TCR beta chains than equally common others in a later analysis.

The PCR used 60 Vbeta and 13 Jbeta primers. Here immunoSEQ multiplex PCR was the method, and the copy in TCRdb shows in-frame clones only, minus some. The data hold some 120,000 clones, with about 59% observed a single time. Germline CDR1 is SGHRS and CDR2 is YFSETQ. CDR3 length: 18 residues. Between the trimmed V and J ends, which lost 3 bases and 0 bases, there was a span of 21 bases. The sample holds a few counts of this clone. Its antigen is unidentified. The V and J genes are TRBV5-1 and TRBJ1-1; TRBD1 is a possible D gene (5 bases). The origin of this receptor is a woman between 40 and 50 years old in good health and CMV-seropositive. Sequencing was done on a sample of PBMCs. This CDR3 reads CASSWGDPSSWMNTEAFF. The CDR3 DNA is TGCGCCAGCAGCTGGGGGGACCCATCTTCGTGGATGAACACTGAAGCTTTCTTT.